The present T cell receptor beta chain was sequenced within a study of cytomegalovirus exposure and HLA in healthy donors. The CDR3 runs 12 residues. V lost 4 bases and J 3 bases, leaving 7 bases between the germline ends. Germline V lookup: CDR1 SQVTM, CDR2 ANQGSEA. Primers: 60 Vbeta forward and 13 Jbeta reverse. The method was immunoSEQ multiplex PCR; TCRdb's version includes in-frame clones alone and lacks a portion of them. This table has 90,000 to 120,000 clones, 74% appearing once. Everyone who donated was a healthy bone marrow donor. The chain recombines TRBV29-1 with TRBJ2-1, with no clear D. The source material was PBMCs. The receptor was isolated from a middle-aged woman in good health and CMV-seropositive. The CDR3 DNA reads TGCAGCGTTGTTTGGAGCTACAATGAGCAGTTCTTC. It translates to CSVVWSYNEQFF.